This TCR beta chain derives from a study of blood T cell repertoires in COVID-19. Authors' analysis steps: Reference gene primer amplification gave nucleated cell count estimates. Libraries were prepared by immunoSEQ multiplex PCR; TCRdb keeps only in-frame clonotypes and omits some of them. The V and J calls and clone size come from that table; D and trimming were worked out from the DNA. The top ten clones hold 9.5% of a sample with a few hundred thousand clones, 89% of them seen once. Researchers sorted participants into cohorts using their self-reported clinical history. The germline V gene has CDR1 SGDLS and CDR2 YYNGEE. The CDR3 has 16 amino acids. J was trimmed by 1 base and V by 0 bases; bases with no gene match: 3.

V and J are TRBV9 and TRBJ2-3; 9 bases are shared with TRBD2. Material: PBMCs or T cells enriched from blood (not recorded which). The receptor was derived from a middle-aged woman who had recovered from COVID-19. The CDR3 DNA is TGTGCCAGCAGCGTAGAGGAGCGGGGGGGCACAGATACGCAGTATTTT. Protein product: CASSVEERGGTDTQYF.